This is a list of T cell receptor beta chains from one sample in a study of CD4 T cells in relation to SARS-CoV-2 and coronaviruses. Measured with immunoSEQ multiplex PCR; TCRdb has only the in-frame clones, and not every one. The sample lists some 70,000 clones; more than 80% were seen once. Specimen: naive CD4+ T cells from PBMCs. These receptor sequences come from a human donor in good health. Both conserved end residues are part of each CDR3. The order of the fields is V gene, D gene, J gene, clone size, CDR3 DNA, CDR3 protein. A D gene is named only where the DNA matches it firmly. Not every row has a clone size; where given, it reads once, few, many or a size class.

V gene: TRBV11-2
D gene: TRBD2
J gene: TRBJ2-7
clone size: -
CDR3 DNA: TGTGCCAGCAGCCCGACTAGCTTCTCGTACTCCTACGAGCAGTACTTC
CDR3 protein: CASSPTSFSYSYEQYF

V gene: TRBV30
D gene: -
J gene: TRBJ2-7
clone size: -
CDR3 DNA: TGTGCCTGGAGTGGGACCCCGATGGGGGAGCAGTACTTC
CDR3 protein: CAWSGTPMGEQYF

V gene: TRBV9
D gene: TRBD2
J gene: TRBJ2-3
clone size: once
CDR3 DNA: TGTGCCAGCAGCGTTCGGACTAGCGGGGATACGCAGTATTTT
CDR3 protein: CASSVRTSGDTQYF

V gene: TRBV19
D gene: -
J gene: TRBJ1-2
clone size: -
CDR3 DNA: TGTGCCAGTAGTCCCCGGGGGGCTCTAGTTCCTGGCTACACCTTC
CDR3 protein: CASSPRGALVPGYTF

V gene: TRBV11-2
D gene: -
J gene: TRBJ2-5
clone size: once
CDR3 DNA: TGTGCCAGCAGCTTAGGGGGCGGGATTACAAGCGGAGAGACCCAGTACTTC
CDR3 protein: CASSLGGGITSGETQYF

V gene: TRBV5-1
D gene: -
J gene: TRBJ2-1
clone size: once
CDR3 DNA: TGCGCCAGCAGCGCTGGGGGTAGCGGAAAATTCAATGAGCAGTTCTTC
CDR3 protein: CASSAGGSGKFNEQFF

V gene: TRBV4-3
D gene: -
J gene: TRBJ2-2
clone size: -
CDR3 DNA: TGCGCCAGCAGCCGCCGACAGGCTCTCGACACCGGGGAGCTGTTTTTT
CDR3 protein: CASSRRQALDTGELFF

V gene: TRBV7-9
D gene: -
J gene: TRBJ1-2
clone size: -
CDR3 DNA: TGTGCCAGCAGCGGGGCCTCGACAGGAAACTATGGCTACACCTTC
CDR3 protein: CASSGASTGNYGYTF

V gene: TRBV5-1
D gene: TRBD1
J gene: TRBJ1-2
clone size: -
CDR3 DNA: TGCGCCAGCAGCTTTCGCTTCCGGGACAGGAGCTTCACTAACTATGGCTACACCTTC
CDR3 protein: CASSFRFRDRSFTNYGYTF

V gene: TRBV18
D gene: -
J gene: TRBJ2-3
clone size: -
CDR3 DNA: TGTGCCAGCGGGGCGCGGGATGATACGCAGTATTTT
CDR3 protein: CASGARDDTQYF

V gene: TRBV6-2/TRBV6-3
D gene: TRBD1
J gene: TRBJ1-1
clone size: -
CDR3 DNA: TGTGCCAGCAGTTACTCGGGACAGGGCAACACTGAAGCTTTCTTT
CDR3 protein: CASSYSGQGNTEAFF

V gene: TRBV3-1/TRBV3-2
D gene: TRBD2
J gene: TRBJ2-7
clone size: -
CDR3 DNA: TGTGCCAGCAGCCAAGAACCCCCGGGGACTAGCGAGCCGTACGAGCAGTACTTC
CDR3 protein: CASSQEPPGTSEPYEQYF

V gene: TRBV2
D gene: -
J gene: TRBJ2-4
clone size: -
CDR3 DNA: TGTGCCAGCAAAGGGGCGGCCAAAAACATTCAGTACTTC
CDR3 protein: CASKGAAKNIQYF

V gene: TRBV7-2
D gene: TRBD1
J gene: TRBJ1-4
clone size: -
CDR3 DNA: TGTGCCAGCAGCCAACCGGGACAGGGGGGCGAAAAACTGTTTTTT
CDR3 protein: CASSQPGQGGEKLFF

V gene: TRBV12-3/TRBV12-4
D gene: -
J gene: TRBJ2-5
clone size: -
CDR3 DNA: TGTGCCAGCAGTTCGGAGAGCTGGACCCAGTACTTC
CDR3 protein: CASSSESWTQYF

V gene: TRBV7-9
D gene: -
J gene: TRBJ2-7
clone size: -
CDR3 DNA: TGTGCCAGCAGCTTAGCGAATCAGGGTGGCGAGCAGTACTTC
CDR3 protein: CASSLANQGGEQYF